The source of this T cell receptor (beta chain) is a study of T-cell reconstitution after alpha-beta-depleted transplantation in children. This CDR3 contains 14 residues. Germline assignment: CDR1 DFQATT and CDR2 SNEGSKA (reference sequence). Losses at the gene ends were 2 bases for V and 4 bases for J; bases not matched to a gene: 3. Unique molecular identifiers were incorporated during preparation of the TCRbeta library. TCRdb recomputed calls from the PCR reads with MiXCR, one row per CDR3 protein. Of 670,000 or so distinct CDR3 sequences listed, around 14% are singletons. This clonotype was counted ten times or more.

The source is a girl aged 2 to 9 with congenital amegakaryocytic thrombocytopenia, due to receive a stem cell transplant. The sequencing used PBMCs, collected before TCRalphabeta/CD19-depleted stem cell transplant. The chain links TRBV20-1 to TRBJ2-2, with 8 bases that match TRBD1. The CDR3, as DNA: TGCAGTGCTAGACCCGGACAGGGCACCGGGGAGCTGTTTTTT. Translation: CSARPGQGTGELFF.